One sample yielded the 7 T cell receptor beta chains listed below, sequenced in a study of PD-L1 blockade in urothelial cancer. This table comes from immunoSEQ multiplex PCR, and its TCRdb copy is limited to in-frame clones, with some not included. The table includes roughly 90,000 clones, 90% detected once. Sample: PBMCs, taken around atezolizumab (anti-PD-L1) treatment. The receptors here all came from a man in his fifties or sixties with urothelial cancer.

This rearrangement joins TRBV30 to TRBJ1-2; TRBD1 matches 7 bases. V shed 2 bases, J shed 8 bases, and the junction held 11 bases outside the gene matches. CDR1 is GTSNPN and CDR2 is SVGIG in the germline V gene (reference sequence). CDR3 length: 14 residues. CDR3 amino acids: CAWSQAQGVGGYTF. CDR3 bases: TGTGCCTGGAGTCAAGCTCAGGGGGTCGGAGGCTACACCTTC.

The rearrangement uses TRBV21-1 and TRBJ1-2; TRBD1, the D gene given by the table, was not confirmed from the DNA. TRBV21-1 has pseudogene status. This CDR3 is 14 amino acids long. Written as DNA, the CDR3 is TGTGCCAGCAGCAAAATCTCCGTTGCAGTTGGCTACACCTTC. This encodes CASSKISVAVGYTF.

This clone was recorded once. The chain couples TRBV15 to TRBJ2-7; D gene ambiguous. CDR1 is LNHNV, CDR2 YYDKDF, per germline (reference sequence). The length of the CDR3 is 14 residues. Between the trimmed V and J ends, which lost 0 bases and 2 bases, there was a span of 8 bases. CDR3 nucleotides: TGTGCCACCAGCAGAGATGTCAGAACCTACGAGCAGTACTTC. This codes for CATSRDVRTYEQYF.

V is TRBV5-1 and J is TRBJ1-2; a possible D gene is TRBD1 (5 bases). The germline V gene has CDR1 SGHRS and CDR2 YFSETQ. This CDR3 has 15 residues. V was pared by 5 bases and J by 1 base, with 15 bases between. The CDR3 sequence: CASRTDRTNNYGYTF. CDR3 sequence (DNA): TGCGCCAGCAGAACCGACAGAACCAATAACTATGGCTACACCTTC.

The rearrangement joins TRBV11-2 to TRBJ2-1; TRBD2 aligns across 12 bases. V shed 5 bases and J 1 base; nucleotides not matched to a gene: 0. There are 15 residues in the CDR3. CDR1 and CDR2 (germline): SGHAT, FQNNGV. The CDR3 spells CASSGTSGSYNEQFF. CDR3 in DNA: TGTGCCAGCAGCGGGACTAGCGGGTCCTACAATGAGCAGTTCTTC.

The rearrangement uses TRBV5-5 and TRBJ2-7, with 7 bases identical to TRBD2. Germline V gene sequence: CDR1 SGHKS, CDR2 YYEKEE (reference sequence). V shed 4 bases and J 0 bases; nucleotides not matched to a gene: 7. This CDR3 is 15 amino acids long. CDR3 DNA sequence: TGTGCCAGCAGCCCACAGCGGGGAAGCTCCTACGAGCAGTACTTC. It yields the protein CASSPQRGSSYEQYF.

CDR3 residues: CASSLRGDGTGYTF. As DNA, the CDR3 is TGCGCCAGCAGCTTACGGGGGGACGGGACTGGCTACACCTTC. The chain carries TRBV5-1 and TRBJ1-2; TRBD1 might be the D (5 bases). Germline V gene data show CDR1 as SGHRS and CDR2 as YFSETQ. The CDR3 contains 14 residues. The germline V and J ends were trimmed by 2 bases and 7 bases, with 15 bases remaining between them.